This T cell receptor (beta chain) was identified in a study of glioma-infiltrating T cells after dendritic cell vaccination. Study-level background: Dendritic cell vaccination trial patients had either newly diagnosed or recurrent glioblastoma.

Study-level results: Only a small number of patients had complete blood and tumor samples.

TCRdb keeps only in-frame clones here, not all; method: immunoSEQ multiplex PCR. Of 100,000 to 120,000 clones listed, nearly 90% are singletons. Details on this clone: Its antigen remains unidentified.

Germline V gene sequence: CDR1 LNHNV, CDR2 YYDKDF (reference sequence). V was pared by 5 bases and J by 2 bases, with 9 bases between. The CDR3 runs 13 residues. Indicated time point: after dendritic cell vaccination, including at tumor progression/relapse. The source was blood, collected after dendritic cell vaccination. This receptor was taken from a human donor with glioblastoma. V and J are TRBV15 and TRBJ2-5; D not certain. CDR3 sequence reads: CATSPRRQETQYF. The DNA for the CDR3 is TGTGCCACCAGCCCAAGGAGACAAGAGACCCAGTACTTC.